These 27 T cell receptor beta chains were sequenced from one sample in a study of CD8+CD57+ T cells in acquired aplastic anemia. Genomic DNA acted as the template from which TCR beta VDJ combination and CDR3 sequence profiling were carried out. TCRdb reprocessed the reads via MiXCR and lists one record per CDR3 protein. The sample has about 270,000 distinct CDR3 sequences; 50% to 70% are singletons. Sequencing was done on a sample of sorted CD4+, CD8+, or CD8+CD57+ T cells (not recorded which) from PBMCs. The receptors originated from a human donor with severe aplastic anemia or a healthy control (not recorded which).

J is TRBJ2-7 and V is TRBV5-1; D is ambiguous. The CDR3 covers 13 residues. Germline V lookup: CDR1 SGHRS, CDR2 YFSETQ. Trimming took 5 bases from V and 1 from J, leaving 10 bases between them. CDR3 residues: CASSNPASYEQYF. The CDR3 DNA reads TGCGCCAGCAGTAACCCCGCATCCTACGAGCAGTACTTC.

In the case of this clonotype: An end of the junction differs from the germline gene, which may be a read error. The chain joins TRBV7-9 to TRBJ1-1; 7 nucleotides agree with TRBD1. Germline V gives CDR1 SEHNR, CDR2 FQNEAQ (reference sequence). This CDR3 comprises 14 residues. The CDR3 region is CASSLTGLNTEAFF. The CDR3 DNA follows: TGCGCCAGCAGCTTGACAGGGTTGAACACTGAAGCTTTCTTT.

Regarding this clonotype: A junction boundary mismatches the germline segment, possibly from a read error. The rearrangement links TRBV20-1 to TRBJ1-4, with 7 bases fitting TRBD1. Germline values: CDR1 DFQATT, CDR2 SNEGSKA (reference sequence). The CDR3 loop spans 13 amino acids. Here the CDR3 reads CSARDRNNEKPFF. CDR3 bases: TGCAGTGCTAGGGACAGGAATAATGAAAAACCGTTTTTT.

This clonotype has just a few counts. Relative to the germline gene, one junction end is altered; a read error may explain this. In DNA, the CDR3 is TGTGCCAGCAGTGAATCCGATGACTACTACGAGCGGTACTTC. Amino acid sequence: CASSESDDYYERYF. The rearrangement joins TRBV25-1 to TRBJ2-7; a weak D match, TRBD2 (5 bases). Germline loops: CDR1 MGHDK, CDR2 SYGVNS. The CDR3 is made up of 14 amino acids.

The chain is built from TRBV5-6 and TRBJ2-5, with 9 bases identical to TRBD1. Germline V gives CDR1 SGHDT, CDR2 YYEEEE. CDR3 length equals 14 residues. The J segment lost 4 bases and the V segment lost 4 bases, leaving 5 bases of the junction unmatched. CDR3 protein: CASSPKTGGETQYF. The CDR3 nucleotides are TGTGCCAGCAGCCCAAAGACAGGGGGAGAGACCCAGTACTTC.

This chain links TRBV20-1 with TRBJ1-6; a possible D gene is TRBD1 (6 bases). The CDR3 length is 13 residues. V dropped 2 bases and J dropped 6 bases, with 8 bases sitting between them. In germline, CDR1 is DFQATT, CDR2 SNEGSKA (reference sequence). The CDR3 coding sequence is TGCAGTGCTAGAAAGGGGGTTAATTCACCCCTCCACTTT. This codes for CSARKGVNSPLHF.

This clonotype was counted ten times or more. The V call is TRBV6-1, the J call TRBJ1-2; unclear D gene. CDR1 is MNHNS and CDR2 is SASEGT in the germline V gene. The CDR3 is 14 residues long. V was trimmed by 1 base and J by 0 bases, leaving 6 bases between them. The CDR3 here is CASSEEYSNYGYTF. The CDR3 DNA is TGTGCCAGCAGTGAAGAGTACTCTAACTATGGCTACACCTTC.

At least ten counts were recorded for this clonotype. This sequence joins TRBV11-1 and TRBJ2-7, with D possibly being TRBD2 (5 bases). Looked up from germline, CDR1 is SGHAT and CDR2 is FQDESV (reference sequence). V shed 5 bases and J shed 7 bases, with 18 bases lying between them. There are 14 residues in the CDR3. The CDR3 loop reads CASSGGEHYVEQYF. The CDR3 bases are TGTGCCAGCAGCGGTGGGGAGCACTACGTGGAGCAGTACTTC.

J is TRBJ2-3 and V is TRBV15; D is unresolved. This CDR3 is 15 amino acids long. The V gene lost 1 base and the J gene lost 1 base, with 9 bases spanning the gap. CDR1 is LNHNV and CDR2 is YYDKDF in the germline V gene (reference sequence). This CDR3 is CATSRGVGRTDTQYF. DNA of the CDR3: TGTGCCACCAGCAGAGGGGTCGGTCGCACAGATACGCAGTATTTT. The full variable domain, in which reference TRBV15 and TRBJ2-3 provide the parts outside the CDR3, is DAMVIQNPRYQVTQFGKPVTLSCSQTLNHNVMYWYQQKSSQAPKLLFHYYDKDFNNEADTPDNFQSRRPNTSFCFLDIRSPGLGDTAMYLCATSRGVGRTDTQYFGPGTRLTVL.

This chain connects TRBV19 to TRBJ1-1; a weak D match, TRBD1 (5 bases). Trimming took off 3 bases at V and 4 bases at J, with 12 bases between the two ends. This CDR3 spans 14 amino acids. Per germline, CDR1 LNHDA and CDR2 SQIVND (reference sequence). CDR3 nucleotides: TGTGCCAGTAGTATGTGGGGCGGGGGCACTGAAGCTTTCTTT. Translated: CASSMWGGGTEAFF.

This clonotype was seen at least ten times. V gene TRBV20-1 combines with J gene TRBJ1-1; D is possibly TRBD1 (5 bases). Germline values: CDR1 DFQATT, CDR2 SNEGSKA (reference sequence). The CDR3 spans 15 residues. V was shortened by 3 bases and J by 5 bases, with 19 bases between the two germline ends. The CDR3 DNA reads as TGCAGTGCTAGGGGGGTGGACACCGCGGATACTGAAGCTTTCTTT. Translating gives CSARGVDTADTEAFF.

The rearrangement joins TRBV20-1 to TRBJ2-6; D gene ambiguous. Germline CDR1 DFQATT, CDR2 SNEGSKA (reference sequence). The V end lost 6 bases, the J end lost 0 bases, and 15 bases lay between the germline ends. CDR3 length: 16 residues. CDR3 protein: CSASSDTFSGANVLTF. Here the CDR3 DNA reads TGCAGTGCCAGCAGCGACACCTTCTCTGGGGCCAACGTCCTGACTTTC.

This clonotype was counted many times. CDR3 region: CASSYSRRRGTGTEAFF. In DNA form, the CDR3 reads TGTGCCAGCAGTTACTCGAGACGGAGGGGGACAGGGACTGAAGCTTTCTTT. The rearrangement joins TRBV6-5 to TRBJ1-1, with 9 nucleotides matching TRBD1. The V gene end was trimmed by 0 bases and the J gene end by 5 bases; junction bases not matched to a gene: 10. From germline, CDR1 is MNHEY and CDR2 SVGAGI. The CDR3 extends over 17 amino acids.

In its sample, this clonotype was seen many times. The J gene is TRBJ2-5, the V gene TRBV5-1; no reliable D call. Between the trimmed V and J ends, which lost 7 bases and 5 bases, there was a span of 15 bases. This CDR3 is 13 amino acids long. CDR1 is SGHRS, CDR2 YFSETQ, per germline. The CDR3 nucleotides are TGCGCCAGCTCAAGAGAGGTTTCGGAGACCCAGTACTTC. Its translation: CASSREVSETQYF.

This clonotype was counted many times. V usage is TRBV5-8 and J usage is TRBJ2-2; weak D call: TRBD1 (6 bases). Looked up from germline, CDR1 is SGHTS and CDR2 is YDEGEE. This CDR3 is 15 amino acids long. The V end was cut by 1 base, the J end by 1 base, with 8 bases between. CDR3 protein: CASSLTGRNTGELFF. Here the CDR3 DNA reads TGTGCCAGCAGCTTGACAGGGAGGAACACCGGGGAGCTGTTTTTT.

The V and J genes are TRBV24-1 and TRBJ2-7; 9 bases line up with TRBD2. The CDR3 consists of 15 residues. The germline gives CDR1 KGHDR, CDR2 SFDVKD. Unmatched junction bases numbered 16, after V lost 11 bases and J lost 6 bases. The CDR3 sequence is CASRGLGGRAFEQYF. The CDR3, as DNA: TGTGCCAGCAGGGGCCTTGGCGGGAGGGCCTTCGAGCAGTACTTC.

This clonotype was recorded at least ten times. V and J are TRBV12-3 or TRBV12-4 and TRBJ1-3; 8 bases map to TRBD1. The CDR3 runs 16 residues. Trimming cost V 5 bases and J 1 base; bases outside gene matches: 7. CDR3 sequence: CASSPRQGWSGNTIYF. The CDR3 coding sequence is TGTGCCAGCAGTCCTCGACAGGGGTGGTCTGGAAACACCATATATTTT.

The chain combines TRBV10-3 with TRBJ1-1; TRBD1 matches at 11 bases. This CDR3 has 15 amino acids. Trimming removed 6 bases from V and 4 bases from J; junction bases left unmatched: 7. Germline assignment: CDR1 ENHRY and CDR2 SYGVKD. The DNA for the CDR3 is TGTGCCATCAGCCTCGGACAGGGGGCGGGCACTGAAGCTTTCTTT. Translating gives CAISLGQGAGTEAFF.

This clonotype was observed a handful of times. The chain combines TRBV29-1 with TRBJ1-3; D gene ambiguous. Trimming stripped 8 bases from V and 0 bases from J, with 8 bases between. CDR3 size: 12 residues. The V gene's germline CDR1 is SQVTM and CDR2 ANQGSEA. The chain's CDR3 is CSYSHSGNTIYF. CDR3 DNA: TGCAGCTACAGCCACTCTGGAAACACCATATATTTT.

The genes are TRBV5-1 and TRBJ1-2, with 9 bases matching TRBD1. The CDR3 is 15 residues long. The J segment lost 4 bases and the V segment lost 3 bases, leaving 7 bases of the junction unmatched. Germline loops: CDR1 SGHRS, CDR2 YFSETQ. CDR3 coding DNA: TGCGCCAGCAGCTGGACTAGGGACAGGGCCTATGGCTACACCTTC. Translating it yields CASSWTRDRAYGYTF.

This clonotype was seen many times. This chain joins TRBV2 and TRBJ2-7; the match to TRBD2 covers 8 bases. The CDR3 has 13 residues. The germline CDR1 and CDR2 sequences are SNHLY and FYNNEI. The V segment lost 9 bases and the J segment 1 base; nucleotides outside the gene matches: 5. The CDR3 loop is CASCSGVSYEQYF. DNA of the CDR3: TGTGCCAGTTGTAGCGGGGTATCCTACGAGCAGTACTTC.

To note about this clonotype: This CDR3 fails to terminate in the conserved phenylalanine or tryptophan, so it likely reflects a read error. The chain uses TRBV19 and TRBJ2-1; 14 bases align to TRBD2. V shed 5 bases and J 7 bases; nucleotides not matched to a gene: 7. Per the germline V gene, CDR1 is LNHDA and CDR2 is SQIVND (reference sequence). CDR3 length: 16 residues. CDR3 coding DNA: TGTGCCAGTAGTTCACGACTAGCGGGGGGGTGGAATGAGCAGTTCTAC. It codes for CASSSRLAGGWNEQFY.

This chain joins TRBV7-9 and TRBJ2-1, with no clear D. Germline loops: CDR1 SEHNR, CDR2 FQNEAQ (reference sequence). CDR3 size: 15 residues. With 1 base removed from V and 0 bases from J, the gap between germline ends came to 7 bases. The CDR3 sequence: CASSLEASSYNEQFF. CDR3 sequence (DNA): TGTGCCAGCAGCTTAGAGGCAAGCTCCTACAATGAGCAGTTCTTC.

The chain carries TRBV7-3 and TRBJ2-2, with D possibly TRBD2 on 5 matching bases. Germline values: CDR1 SGHTA, CDR2 FQGTGA. V shed 1 base and J shed 2 bases, with 8 bases lying between them. This CDR3 comprises 15 residues. CDR3 residues: CASSLNAGNTGELFF. The CDR3 DNA follows: TGTGCCAGCAGCTTAAATGCGGGTAACACCGGGGAGCTGTTTTTT.

This clonotype was counted only a few times. The chain links TRBV11-2 to TRBJ2-5; D is possibly TRBD2 (7 bases). V was clipped by 0 bases and J by 5 bases, with 10 bases between them. CDR1 is SGHAT and CDR2 is FQNNGV in the germline V gene. CDR3 length: 14 residues. The CDR3 here is CASSLEGGAETQYF. CDR3 coding DNA: TGTGCCAGCAGCTTAGAGGGGGGGGCGGAGACCCAGTACTTC.

V and J are TRBV2 and TRBJ1-1; 7 bases align to TRBD1. The CDR3 contains 15 residues. V lost 6 bases and J lost 1; bases outside the gene matches: 8. CDR1 and CDR2 (germline): SNHLY, FYNNEI. CDR3 residues: CASRPSTGPNTEAFF. The DNA of the CDR3 is TGTGCCAGCAGGCCCTCGACAGGGCCGAACACTGAAGCTTTCTTT.

Notes on this clonotype: The CDR3 ends on some other residue instead of the conserved phenylalanine or tryptophan, so this is likely a read error. No DNA is shown, since the ends of the CDR3 on it are uncertain; the CDR3 is the one TCRdb lists. The rearrangement links TRBV7-9 to TRBJ2-7. Germline-derived CDR1 and CDR2 are SEHNR and FQNEAQ (reference sequence). The CDR3 is 8 residues long, ends included. The CDR3 here is CASSQRDS.